Below, 30 T cell receptor beta chains from the same sample are listed, as sequenced in a study of control samples from healthy donors and cancer patients. Here immunoSEQ multiplex PCR was the method, and the copy in TCRdb shows in-frame clones only, minus some. The sample contains around 170,000 clones, 70% to 90% of which appear only once. Sequenced: blood. The receptors were sampled from a young woman in good health.

This sequence joins TRBV5-4 and TRBJ1-2; 7 nucleotides match TRBD1. The CDR3 totals 13 residues. The J segment lost 3 bases and the V segment lost 1 base, leaving 0 bases of the junction unmatched. Germline CDR1 is SGHNT and CDR2 is YYREEE (reference sequence). The CDR3 sequence: CASSLQGDYGYTF. CDR3 bases: TGTGCCAGCAGCTTGCAGGGGGACTATGGCTACACCTTC.

This clone was seen more than once but under ten times. The chain combines TRBV5-4 with TRBJ2-7; 7 bases map to TRBD1. Germline loops: CDR1 SGHNT, CDR2 YYREEE (reference sequence). The CDR3 totals 14 residues. With V trimmed by 0 bases and J by 4 bases, 4 bases remained unmatched. The CDR3 reads CASSLGTGNYEQYF. CDR3 sequence (DNA): TGTGCCAGCAGCTTGGGGACAGGAAATTACGAGCAGTACTTC.

This sequence joins TRBV7-2 and TRBJ1-5; D perhaps matches TRBD1 (5 bases). Between the trimmed V and J ends, which lost 2 bases and 3 bases, there was a span of 11 bases. CDR3 size: 15 residues. Germline V CDR1 and CDR2: SGHTA, FQGNSA. The CDR3 protein is CASSLYGAANQPQHF. Here the CDR3 DNA reads TGTGCCAGCAGCTTATACGGGGCGGCCAATCAGCCCCAGCATTTT.

The chain has TRBV30 and TRBJ1-2; D may be TRBD1 (5 bases). Trimming took off 2 bases at V and 8 bases at J, with 15 bases between the two ends. The CDR3 totals 13 residues. Germline-derived CDR1 and CDR2 are GTSNPN and SVGIG (reference sequence). CDR3 sequence: CAWSPGAAGGYTF. In nucleotides, the CDR3 is TGTGCCTGGAGTCCCGGGGCTGCGGGCGGCTACACCTTC.

The genes are TRBV5-1 and TRBJ2-7; D perhaps matches TRBD1 (6 bases). V shed 4 bases and J shed 4 bases, with 18 bases lying between them. The CDR3 extends over 15 amino acids. Per germline, CDR1 SGHRS and CDR2 YFSETQ. In DNA, the CDR3 is TGCGCCAGCAGCGTCGACCCGGGACATTCTTACGAGCAGTACTTC. Amino acids: CASSVDPGHSYEQYF.

The genes are TRBV6-6 and TRBJ1-2; maybe TRBD1 (5 bases). CDR3 length: 16 residues. Germline V gives CDR1 MNHNY, CDR2 SVGAGI (reference sequence). Deletions cut 6 bases from V and 8 bases from J, with 25 bases between. CDR3 region: CASSSRRDFGEEGYTF. The CDR3, as DNA: TGTGCCAGCAGCTCGAGACGGGACTTTGGTGAGGAGGGCTACACCTTC.

The chain employs TRBV12-3 or TRBV12-4 and TRBJ2-5; no clear D. The CDR3 runs to 13 residues. Trimming removed 5 bases at V and 1 base at J, with 8 bases between. CDR3 residues: CASSLRPQETQYF. The CDR3 region has the DNA TGTGCCAGCAGTCTCAGGCCCCAAGAGACCCAGTACTTC.

This clone came up a few times. The rearrangement links TRBV5-4 to TRBJ1-2; D possibly corresponds to TRBD1 (5 bases). There are 16 residues in the CDR3. CDR1 SGHNT and CDR2 YYREEE come from the germline V gene (reference sequence). Trimming left V 1 base short and J 0 bases short, with 13 bases between. This CDR3 is CASSLRGGTANYGYTF. CDR3 sequence (DNA): TGTGCCAGCAGCTTGAGGGGAGGAACAGCTAACTATGGCTACACCTTC.

J is TRBJ1-1 and V is TRBV28; D perhaps matches TRBD1 (5 bases). The CDR3 length is 14 residues. Germline V gene sequence: CDR1 MDHEN, CDR2 SYDVKM. V dropped 5 bases and J dropped 1 base, with 11 bases sitting between them. In DNA form, the CDR3 reads TGTGCCAGCAGTCCCGGGGGGGGGAACACTGAAGCTTTCTTT. Protein: CASSPGGGNTEAFF.

J is TRBJ1-1 and V is TRBV2; D is perhaps TRBD1 (5 bases). The CDR3 is 13 amino acids. CDR1 and CDR2 (germline): SNHLY, FYNNEI. Trimming took 6 bases from V and 3 from J, leaving 11 bases between them. The CDR3 sequence: CASRDDRHTEAFF. In DNA, the CDR3 is TGTGCCAGCAGGGACGACAGACACACTGAAGCTTTCTTT.

This sequence joins TRBV28 and TRBJ2-6, with D possibly being TRBD2 (5 bases). The germline V gene has CDR1 MDHEN and CDR2 SYDVKM. The V and J ends lost 7 bases and 1 base respectively, with 11 bases between them. The CDR3 is made up of 15 amino acids. The CDR3 DNA reads TGTGCCAGCACCTTTGCGGGTTCTGGGGCCAACGTCCTGACTTTC. This translates into CASTFAGSGANVLTF.

This clone has just one count. The chain recombines TRBV27 with TRBJ2-3, with TRBD2 matching 8 bases. Germline loops: CDR1 MNHEY, CDR2 SMNVEV (reference sequence). J was trimmed by 4 bases and V by 0 bases; bases with no gene match: 3. This CDR3 is built from 15 residues. CDR3 residues: CASSLSISGADTQYF. CDR3 nucleotides: TGTGCCAGCAGTTTATCAATTAGCGGGGCAGATACGCAGTATTTT.

The chain uses TRBV19 and TRBJ2-1; no reliable D call. V lost 7 bases, J lost 0 bases, and 7 bases lay in between. Germline CDR1 and CDR2: LNHDA and SQIVND (reference sequence). The CDR3 is 13 amino acids. The DNA of the CDR3 is TGTGCCAGTACAAGCAGCTCCTACAATGAGCAGTTCTTC. Its protein product is CASTSSSYNEQFF.

V gene TRBV6-2 or TRBV6-3 combines with J gene TRBJ2-5, with D unresolved. The V end was cut by 4 bases, the J end by 5 bases, with 5 bases between. This CDR3 has 11 residues. The germline V gene has CDR1 MNHEY and CDR2 SVGEGT. CDR3: CASSSWETQYF. DNA for the CDR3: TGTGCCAGCAGTTCGTGGGAGACCCAGTACTTC.

The rearrangement uses TRBV28 and TRBJ2-2, with 7 nucleotides matching TRBD1. From germline, CDR1 is MDHEN and CDR2 SYDVKM. This CDR3 is built from 17 residues. The J segment lost 4 bases and the V segment lost 7 bases, leaving 15 bases of the junction unmatched. The CDR3 nucleotides read TGTGCCAGCACCTCCTTAGGGTACAGGGGTGGCACCGGGGAGCTGTTTTTT. It encodes CASTSLGYRGGTGELFF.

This clone was seen once. The rearrangement joins TRBV9 to TRBJ2-3, with TRBD1 identical over 7 bases. CDR3 size: 16 residues. Germline V gene lookup returns CDR1 SGDLS and CDR2 YYNGEE. J lost 0 bases, V lost 0 bases, and 4 bases had no gene match. DNA for the CDR3: TGTGCCAGCAGCGTAGGACAGGGCCTCAGCACAGATACGCAGTATTTT. It translates to CASSVGQGLSTDTQYF. Using reference TRBV9 and TRBJ2-3 for the parts outside the CDR3, the full variable domain is DSGVTQTPKHLITATGQRVTLRCSPRSGDLSVYWYQQSLDQGLQFLIQYYNGEERAKGNILERFSAQQFPDLHSELNLSSLELGDSALYFCASSVGQGLSTDTQYFGPGTRLTVL.

The rearrangement uses TRBV11-2 and TRBJ2-7; D unclear. Trimming removed 2 bases from V and 3 bases from J, with 5 bases in between. CDR1 and CDR2 from the germline V gene are SGHAT and FQNNGV. The CDR3 length is 12 residues. CDR3 sequence: CASSLSFYEQYF. The CDR3 coding sequence is TGTGCCAGCAGCTTATCTTTCTACGAGCAGTACTTC.

V gene TRBV4-1 combines with J gene TRBJ1-2; TRBD1 matches 7 bases. Germline V CDR1 and CDR2: MGHRA, YSYEKL. V lost 4 bases to trimming and J lost 6 bases; unmatched junction nucleotides: 14. The CDR3 has 16 residues. CDR3 sequence: CASSPQGGQDFNGYTF. For the CDR3, the DNA is TGCGCCAGCAGCCCCCAAGGCGGACAGGATTTTAATGGCTACACCTTC.

This clone is a singleton in its sample. J is TRBJ1-1 and V is TRBV14, with 9 nucleotides matching TRBD1. The V and J ends lost 2 bases and 4 bases, in that order; junction bases with no gene match: 5. The germline V gene has CDR1 SGHDN and CDR2 FVKESK. This CDR3 has 15 residues. The CDR3 region is CASSQTGGRITEAFF. In DNA form, the CDR3 reads TGTGCCAGCAGCCAAACAGGGGGCAGGATCACTGAAGCTTTCTTT. Looking up the rest from reference TRBV14 and TRBJ1-1 gives the full variable domain: EAGVTQFPSHSVIEKGQTVTLRCDPISGHDNLYWYRRVMGKEIKFLLHFVKESKQDESGMPNNRFLAERTGGTYSTLKVQPAELEDSGVYFCASSQTGGRITEAFFGQGTRLTVV.

DNA for the CDR3: TGTGCCAGCAGGATAATGACAGGGATTACCTACAATGAGCAGTTCTTC. This sequence encodes CASRIMTGITYNEQFF. This chain joins TRBV2 and TRBJ2-1; 7 bases are a match to TRBD1. J gave up 2 bases and V 6 bases, and 10 bases lay outside the gene matches. This CDR3 has 16 residues. Germline V gene sequence: CDR1 SNHLY, CDR2 FYNNEI.

The gene calls are TRBV6-6 and TRBJ2-1; possibly TRBD2 for D (5 bases). Germline V gene lookup returns CDR1 MNHNY and CDR2 SVGAGI (reference sequence). Deletions cut 7 bases from V and 5 bases from J, with 15 bases between. This CDR3 is 14 amino acids long. The CDR3 loop reads CASTNMQRHNEQFF. The CDR3 DNA reads as TGTGCCAGCACCAACATGCAGCGGCACAATGAGCAGTTCTTC.

The chain combines TRBV2 with TRBJ2-1; 8 positions match TRBD1. Germline CDR1 is SNHLY and CDR2 is FYNNEI. Trimming removed 0 bases from V and 0 bases from J; junction bases left unmatched: 4. The CDR3 runs to 17 residues. The chain's CDR3 is CASSEAGTGRSYNEQFF. CDR3 in DNA: TGTGCCAGCAGTGAAGCAGGGACAGGCCGCTCCTACAATGAGCAGTTCTTC.

The chain has TRBV5-6 and TRBJ2-7; 9 bases are a match to TRBD1. The V gene's germline CDR1 is SGHDT and CDR2 YYEEEE. V gave up 4 bases and J gave up 6 bases; unmatched junction bases: 5. The CDR3 sequence is 13 residues long. Here the CDR3 reads CASSPGTGIEQYF. In DNA form, the CDR3 reads TGTGCCAGCAGCCCCGGGACAGGGATCGAGCAGTACTTC.

The chain employs TRBV27 and TRBJ2-2; no clear D. The CDR3 consists of 13 residues. V lost 0 bases, J lost 6 bases, and 5 bases lay in between. The germline V gene encodes CDR1 MNHEY and CDR2 SMNVEV (reference sequence). CDR3: CASSLSWAGELFF. The CDR3 nucleotides read TGTGCCAGCAGTTTATCGTGGGCCGGGGAGCTGTTTTTT.

This chain links TRBV19 with TRBJ2-1; 10 bases line up with TRBD1. Germline CDR1 and CDR2: LNHDA and SQIVND (reference sequence). V shed 9 bases and J 4 bases; nucleotides not matched to a gene: 6. The CDR3 loop spans 14 amino acids. The CDR3 DNA reads as TGTGCCAGCCGCGGGACAGGGGAATACAATGAGCAGTTCTTC. Protein: CASRGTGEYNEQFF.

The chain couples TRBV7-9 to TRBJ2-2; D may be TRBD1 (6 bases). V was shortened by 5 bases and J by 5 bases, with 18 bases between the two germline ends. This CDR3 is 16 amino acids long. CDR1 is SEHNR and CDR2 is FQNEAQ in the germline V gene (reference sequence). CDR3 DNA: TGTGCCAGCAGCCCCCCCCCGGGACACTCAACCGGGGAGCTGTTTTTT. Protein sequence: CASSPPPGHSTGELFF.

This chain uses TRBV15 with TRBJ2-1; TRBD2 agrees at 9 bases. The V segment lost 0 bases and the J segment 8 bases; nucleotides outside the gene matches: 5. This CDR3 is built from 15 residues. Looked up from germline, CDR1 is LNHNV and CDR2 is YYDKDF (reference sequence). CDR3: CATSRERGGRYEQFF. CDR3 DNA sequence: TGTGCCACCAGCAGAGAGCGGGGGGGCCGCTATGAGCAGTTCTTC.

This chain links TRBV7-6 with TRBJ2-1; 15 bases agree with TRBD2. CDR3 size: 15 residues. V was pared by 4 bases and J by 6 bases, with 1 base of the junction left unmatched. Germline V gene data show CDR1 as SGHVS and CDR2 as FNYEAQ. CDR3 coding DNA: TGTGCCAGCAGCTCGGGACTAGCGGGGGGCAATGAGCAGTTCTTC. This encodes CASSSGLAGGNEQFF.

This chain uses TRBV19 with TRBJ1-4, with D tentatively TRBD1 (6 bases). This CDR3 has 11 amino acids. Germline CDR1 LNHDA, CDR2 SQIVND (reference sequence). Trimming took off 6 bases at V and 8 bases at J, with 7 bases between the two ends. CDR3 sequence reads: CASRTGEKLFF. The CDR3 DNA reads as TGTGCCAGTAGGACAGGAGAAAAACTGTTTTTT.

The rearrangement uses TRBV19 and TRBJ2-5, with TRBD2 matching over 10 bases. CDR3 length equals 13 residues. Germline lookup yields CDR1 LNHDA and CDR2 SQIVND (reference sequence). V was pared by 6 bases and J by 5 bases, with 3 bases of the junction left unmatched. CDR3 in DNA: TGTGCCAGTAGGGAGCGGGGGGGCGAGACCCAGTACTTC. Protein: CASRERGGETQYF. The full variable domain, rest sourced from reference TRBV19 and TRBJ2-5, is DGGITQSPKYLFRKEGQNVTLSCEQNLNHDAMYWYRQDPGQGLRLIYYSQIVNDFQKGDIAEGYSVSREKKESFPLTVTSAQKNPTAFYLCASRERGGETQYFGPGTRLLVL.